This entry is about one T cell receptor (beta chain). What antigen it recognizes has not been identified. Base qualities are not recorded, but no much larger clone differs from it by a single base. Whole blood was collected in K2EDTA tubes by collaborating institutions according to the institutions' own protocols. For TCRbeta analysis, collaborator samples were shipped as frozen whole blood, as isolated PBMCs, or as DNA extracted from either sample type. This entry is derived from a study of blood T cell repertoires in COVID-19 (dated by TCRdb to between 2020 and 2021). Study-level background: Samples from collaborators originated in the United States, Italy and Spain and spanned both the acute and convalescent phases of COVID-19. The repertoires were released in a freely available public database meant as a resource for research on the immune response to SARS-CoV-2. Deeply sampled blood TCRbeta repertoires from subjects exposed to, actively infected with, or recovered from COVID-19 were included in the dataset. The samples were drawn from the first 160 participants of the ongoing ImmuneRACE study and from roughly 1,300 subjects provided by 6 global collaborators. The material from the prospective study consisted of cDNA or gDNA derived from T cells, B-cell-depleted T cells, or PBMCs. A de-identified subject ID, COVID-19 status, age in years and sex were almost always included in the sample metadata. Where HLA class I and class II types were available, the types were taken from metadata supplied by the sample provider, not from assay-based typing. General conclusions and limits of the study: How much clinical and demographic metadata was included differed by source and by participant, and the metadata was provided uncurated.

TCRbeta CDR3 regions were amplified from genomic DNA by means of the immunoSEQ Assay, a bias-controlled multiplex PCR. As for the authors' bioinformatics: Nucleated cell counts per sample were estimated from amplification of reference gene primers within the assay. Sequence reads were collapsed and filtered to measure the absolute abundance of every unique TCRbeta CDR3 rearrangement. For each sample, productive Simpson clonality was calculated as the square root of Simpson's diversity index across productive rearrangements. This immuneACCESS table, as held by TCRdb, lists in-frame sequences with V and J called but not all clones. Of the missing ones, under half trace to an unresolved V gene in checked studies; the others have no known cause. V, J and clone size reflect that table, while D and trimming were determined from the DNA. The sample table shows around 80,000 clones, and under 85% are seen once. Of the sample, over 10% is held by the ten largest clones.

For this chain, trimming is 7 bases at the V end and 0 bases at the J end, and the number of junction bases without a gene match is 8. From its cysteine to its phenylalanine, the CDR3 spans 16 amino acids. Of the read, only the CDR3 DNA is kept; its 48 bases are in frame from base 1. Per the germline V gene (reference sequence), MNHEY is the CDR1 and SMNVEV is the CDR2. The source material was peripheral blood. This chain is built from TRBV27 and TRBJ2-2; TRBD1 agrees with 7 junctional bases. The receptor was isolated from a human donor in a cohort sampled during active COVID-19. The CDR3 protein sequence reads: CASNVGQDANTGELFF. The nucleotides are TGTGCCAGCAACGTAGGACAGGACGCGAACACCGGGGAGCTGTTTTTT.